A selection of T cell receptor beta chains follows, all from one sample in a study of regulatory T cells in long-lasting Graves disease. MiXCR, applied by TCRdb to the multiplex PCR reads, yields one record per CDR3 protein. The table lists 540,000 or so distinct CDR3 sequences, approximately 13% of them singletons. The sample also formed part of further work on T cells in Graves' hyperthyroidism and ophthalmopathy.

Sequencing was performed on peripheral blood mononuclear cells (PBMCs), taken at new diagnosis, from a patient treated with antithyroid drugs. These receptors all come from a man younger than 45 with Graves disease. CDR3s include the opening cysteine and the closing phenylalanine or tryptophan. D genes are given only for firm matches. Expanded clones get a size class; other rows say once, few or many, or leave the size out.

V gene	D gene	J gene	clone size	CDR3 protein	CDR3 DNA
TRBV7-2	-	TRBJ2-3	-	CASSLVGVRLTSDTQYF	TGTGCCAGCAGCTTAGTCGGGGTTCGGCTCACCTCAGATACGCAGTATTTT
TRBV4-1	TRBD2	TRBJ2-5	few	CASSQEGLAYETQYF	TGCGCCAGCAGCCAAGAAGGACTAGCGTATGAGACCCAGTACTTC
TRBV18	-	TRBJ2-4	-	CASSPDANIQYF	TGTGCCAGCTCACCAGACGCAAACATTCAGTACTTC
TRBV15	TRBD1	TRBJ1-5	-	CATSRRTGGEGPQHF	TGTGCCACCAGCAGGAGGACAGGGGGCGAGGGGCCCCAGCATTTT
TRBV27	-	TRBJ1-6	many	CASSLRDNISPLHF	TGTGCCAGCAGTTTAAGGGACAATATATCACCCCTCCACTTT
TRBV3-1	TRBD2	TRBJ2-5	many	CASSQVSGRARETQYF	TGTGCCAGCAGCCAAGTTAGCGGGAGGGCCCGCGAGACCCAGTACTTC
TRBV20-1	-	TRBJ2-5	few	CSARDSGGGQETQYF	TGCAGTGCTAGGGATTCCGGAGGGGGGCAAGAGACCCAGTACTTC
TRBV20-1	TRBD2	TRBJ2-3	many	CSATLAGEETQYF	TGCAGTGCTACACTAGCGGGAGAAGAAACGCAGTATTTT
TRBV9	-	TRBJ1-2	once	CASSVSTGRPYGYTF	TGTGCCAGCAGCGTAAGCACAGGGAGGCCTTATGGCTACACCTTC
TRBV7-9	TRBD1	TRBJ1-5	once	CASSPGQGARYSNQPQHF	TGTGCCAGCAGCCCTGGACAGGGGGCAAGGTATAGCAATCAGCCCCAGCATTTT
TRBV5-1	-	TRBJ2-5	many	CASSFRAEETQYF	TGCGCCAGCAGCTTCCGGGCAGAAGAGACCCAGTACTTC
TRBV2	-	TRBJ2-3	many	CASTRGTDTQYF	TGTGCCAGTACAAGGGGGACAGATACGCAGTATTTT
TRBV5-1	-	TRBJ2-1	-	CASSLDAGSNEQFF	TGCGCCAGCAGCTTGGACGCGGGGTCAAATGAGCAGTTCTTC
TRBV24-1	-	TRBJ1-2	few	CATSDPGTANYGYTF	TGTGCCACCAGTGATCCCGGCACAGCTAACTATGGCTACACCTTC
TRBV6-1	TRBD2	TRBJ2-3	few	CASSPDRLAGGVPDTQYF	TGTGCCAGCAGTCCCGACCGACTAGCGGGAGGGGTCCCGGATACGCAGTATTTT
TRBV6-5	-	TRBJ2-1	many	CASSYREPGRPNSYNEQFF	TGTGCCAGCAGTTATCGTGAACCGGGACGGCCGAACTCCTACAATGAGCAGTTCTTC
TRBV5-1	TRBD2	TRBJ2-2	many	CASSLLVRTSRPGELFF	TGCGCCAGCAGCTTGTTGGTCCGGACTAGCAGACCCGGGGAGCTGTTTTTT
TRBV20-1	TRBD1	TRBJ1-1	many	CSASRDRGSFF	TGCAGTGCTAGTCGGGACAGGGGATCTTTCTTT
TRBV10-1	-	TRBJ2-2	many	CASSQGGDTGELFF	TGCGCCAGCAGCCAGGGTGGAGACACCGGGGAGCTGTTTTTT
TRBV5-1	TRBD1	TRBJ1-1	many	CASSLGNRGRNTEAFF	TGCGCCAGCAGCCTAGGAAACAGGGGTCGAAACACTGAAGCTTTCTTT
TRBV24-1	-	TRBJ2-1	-	CATSDLGGGDEQFF	TGTGCCACCAGTGATTTGGGAGGGGGCGATGAGCAGTTCTTC
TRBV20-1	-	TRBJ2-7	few	CSARIGSSASYEQYF	TGCAGTGCTAGAATCGGATCATCGGCCTCCTACGAGCAGTACTTC
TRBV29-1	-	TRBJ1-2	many	CSVEDRSEPIYGYTF	TGCAGCGTTGAAGATCGGTCAGAGCCCATCTATGGCTACACCTTC
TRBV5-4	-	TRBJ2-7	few	CASSLVLSGMDEQYF	TGTGCCAGCAGCTTGGTACTGTCGGGGATGGACGAGCAGTACTTC
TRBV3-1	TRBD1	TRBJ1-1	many	CASSQDWQGGTEAFF	TGTGCCAGCAGCCAAGATTGGCAGGGGGGGACTGAAGCTTTCTTT
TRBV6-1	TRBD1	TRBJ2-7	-	CASSPTPGTGIAYEQYF	TGTGCCAGCAGCCCAACCCCCGGGACAGGGATCGCCTACGAGCAGTACTTC
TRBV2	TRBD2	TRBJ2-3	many	CAILAGSTDTQYF	TGTGCCATCTTAGCGGGGTCCACAGATACGCAGTATTTT
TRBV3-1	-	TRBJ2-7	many	CASSLNSLGEQYF	TGTGCCAGCAGCCTTAACAGTCTAGGCGAGCAGTACTTC
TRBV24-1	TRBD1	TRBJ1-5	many	CATSDRRQGSNQPQHF	TGTGCCACCAGTGACCGCCGACAGGGCAGCAATCAGCCCCAGCATTTT
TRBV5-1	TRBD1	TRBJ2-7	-	CASSPQTGYEQYF	TGCGCCAGCAGCCCTCAGACAGGGTACGAGCAGTACTTC
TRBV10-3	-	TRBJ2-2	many	CASIPRRGVGDTGELFF	TGTGCCAGTATACCCCGGAGGGGGGTCGGGGACACCGGGGAGCTGTTTTTT
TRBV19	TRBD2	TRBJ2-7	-	CASSIAGTTYEQYF	TGTGCCAGTAGTATCGCCGGGACTACTTACGAGCAGTACTTC
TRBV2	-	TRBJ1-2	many	CASSERGVYGYTF	TGTGCCAGCAGTGAGAGGGGAGTCTATGGCTACACCTTC
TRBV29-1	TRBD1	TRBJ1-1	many	CSVRDRETEAFF	TGCAGCGTCCGGGACAGGGAGACTGAAGCTTTCTTT
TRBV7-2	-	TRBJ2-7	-	CASSSPPTYEQYF	TGTGCCAGCAGCTCCCCCCCCACTTACGAGCAGTACTTC
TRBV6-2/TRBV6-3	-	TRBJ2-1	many	CASSYPDWQGVQKRSYNEQFF	TGTGCCAGCAGTTACCCGGATTGGCAGGGCGTCCAAAAGCGCTCCTACAATGAGCAGTTCTTC
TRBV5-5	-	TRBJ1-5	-	CASSERRGNQPQHF	TGTGCCAGCAGTGAACGGCGGGGCAATCAGCCCCAGCATTTT
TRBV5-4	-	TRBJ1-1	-	CASSLRVDTEAFF	TGTGCCAGCAGCTTGAGGGTGGACACTGAAGCTTTCTTT
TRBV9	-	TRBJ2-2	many	CASSAARPGELFF	TGTGCCAGCAGCGCAGCCCGACCCGGGGAGCTGTTTTTT
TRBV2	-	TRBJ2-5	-	CASTLRGATQYF	TGTGCCAGCACCCTCAGAGGGGCGACCCAGTACTTC
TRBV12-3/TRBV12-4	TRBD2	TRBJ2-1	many	CASSSRTSGAYNEQFF	TGTGCCAGCAGCTCCAGGACTAGCGGGGCTTACAATGAGCAGTTCTTC
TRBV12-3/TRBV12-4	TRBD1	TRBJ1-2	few	CAGSSSDRDRGGGYTF	TGTGCCGGCAGTTCCTCTGACCGGGACAGGGGTGGAGGCTACACCTTC
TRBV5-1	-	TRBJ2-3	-	CASSWRYWTQSTDMQYF	TGCGCCAGCAGCTGGAGATACTGGACCCAGAGCACAGATATGCAGTATTTT